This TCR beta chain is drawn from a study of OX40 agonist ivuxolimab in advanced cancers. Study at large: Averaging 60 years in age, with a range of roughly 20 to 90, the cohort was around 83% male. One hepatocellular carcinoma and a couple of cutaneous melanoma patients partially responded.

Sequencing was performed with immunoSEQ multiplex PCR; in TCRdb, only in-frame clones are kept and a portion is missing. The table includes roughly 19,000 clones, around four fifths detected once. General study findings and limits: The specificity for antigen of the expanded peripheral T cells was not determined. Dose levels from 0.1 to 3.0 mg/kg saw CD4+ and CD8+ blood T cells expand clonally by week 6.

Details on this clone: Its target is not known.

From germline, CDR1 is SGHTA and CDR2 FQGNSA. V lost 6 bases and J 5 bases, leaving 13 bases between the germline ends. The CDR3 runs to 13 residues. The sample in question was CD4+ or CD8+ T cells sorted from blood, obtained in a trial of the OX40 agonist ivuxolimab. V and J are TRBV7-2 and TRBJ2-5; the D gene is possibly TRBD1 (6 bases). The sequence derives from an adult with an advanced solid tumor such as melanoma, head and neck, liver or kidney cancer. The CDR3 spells CASSHRVWETQYF. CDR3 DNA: TGTGCCAGCAGTCACAGGGTCTGGGAGACCCAGTACTTC.